Here is one TCR beta chain with its context. Its antigen is still unknown. This entry belongs to a study of a mutant IDH1 vaccine in newly diagnosed glioma. The wider study: Each patient was administered eight vaccinations, scheduled in weeks 1, 3, 5, 7, 11, 15, 19 and 23. Vaccines began 4-6 weeks after radiotherapy alone, or with temozolomide cycles. Receipt of radiotherapy, temozolomide, or both preceded the study, and most received both. Study observations and caveats: Pseudoprogression apparently tracked independently of changes in top peripheral T cell clonotypes.

Clones were read by immunoSEQ multiplex PCR, and TCRdb kept only the in-frame ones, dropping some. The repertoire includes some 120,000 clones, 80% of them detected once, and approximately 5% sits in the top ten. Sample time point: week 11, during vaccination. The vaccine gave 300 ug of a 20-mer mutant IDH1 peptide subcutaneously per dose. Per the germline V gene, CDR1 is GTSNPN and CDR2 is SVGIG (reference sequence). Unmatched junction bases numbered 6, after V lost 0 bases and J lost 1 base. The CDR3 is made up of 16 amino acids. The sequence came from a man aged 35-49 years with glioma. This material consisted of PBMCs, taken from a glioma patient whose treatment included an IDH1 peptide vaccine. The chain is built from TRBV30 and TRBJ2-7; 10 bases align to TRBD2. The CDR3 bases are TGTGCCTGGAGTGTCCTTAGCGGGGGGAGGTCCTACGAGCAGTACTTC. Translated, it gives CAWSVLSGGRSYEQYF.